This entry lists 17 T cell receptor beta chains sequenced from one sample in a study of siplizumab effects on memory and regulatory T cells. Profiled with immunoSEQ multiplex PCR; TCRdb holds only in-frame clones, not every one. Altogether approximately 92,000 clones are present, roughly 94% being singletons, with the ten largest covering approximately 1.5%. Input material: non-Treg CD4+ T cells sorted from blood. These receptors originate from a human donor in good health.

This chain uses TRBV2 with TRBJ2-5; 8 bases line up with TRBD2. Losses at the gene ends were 6 bases for V and 2 bases for J; bases not matched to a gene: 17. CDR3 length: 18 residues. Germline CDR1 reads SNHLY; CDR2 reads FYNNEI. CDR3 in amino acids: CASSSSPAGVAGQETQYF. The CDR3, as DNA: TGTGCCAGCAGCTCCTCCCCCGCCGGGGTAGCGGGACAAGAGACCCAGTACTTC.

This clone occurred once. The chain is built from TRBV30 and TRBJ2-1; the D call may be TRBD1 or TRBD2 (5 bases each). Germline CDR1 is GTSNPN and CDR2 is SVGIG (reference sequence). CDR3 length: 15 amino acids. V lost 0 bases and J 5 bases, leaving 14 bases between the germline ends. The chain's CDR3 is CAWSVFWGRNNEQFF. The CDR3 DNA sequence: TGTGCCTGGAGTGTATTCTGGGGGAGAAACAATGAGCAGTTCTTC.

This sequence joins TRBV28 and TRBJ2-3; D is possibly TRBD2 (5 bases). V was cut by 1 base and J by 5 bases, with 10 bases left in between. This CDR3 is 14 amino acids long. Germline V gene sequence: CDR1 MDHEN, CDR2 SYDVKM. The CDR3 coding sequence is TGTGCCAGCAGTTTATTAGGAGGCGGAGATACGCAGTATTTT. As protein: CASSLLGGGDTQYF.

The table lists this clone with a few counts. The CDR3 DNA is TGTGCCAGTAGTATCTTGACAGTCTCGGAGCAGCCCCAGCATTTT. Its translation: CASSILTVSEQPQHF. The rearrangement uses TRBV19 and TRBJ1-5, with a possible D match to TRBD1 (5 bases). V was clipped by 3 bases and J by 7 bases, with 16 bases between them. CDR3 length equals 15 residues. CDR1 LNHDA and CDR2 SQIVND come from the germline V gene (reference sequence).

The V and J genes are TRBV7-2 and TRBJ2-2; possible D gene TRBD2, 5 bases. The ends were cut back, 7 bases at V and 0 bases at J, with 12 bases in the middle. CDR3 length: 15 residues. Germline V gives CDR1 SGHTA, CDR2 FQGNSA. The CDR3 DNA sequence: TGTGCCAGCACCCTTAGCGTAACGAACACCGGGGAGCTGTTTTTT. It is translated as CASTLSVTNTGELFF.

This chain links TRBV11-2 with TRBJ1-2; possible D gene TRBD1, 5 bases. The CDR3 extends over 13 amino acids. V was cut by 6 bases and J by 4 bases, with 12 bases left in between. Germline CDR1 is SGHAT and CDR2 is FQNNGV. The CDR3 nucleotides read TGTGCCAGCAGTCGCGACAGCCTCTATGGCTACACCTTC. Encoded protein: CASSRDSLYGYTF.

The chain links TRBV10-1 to TRBJ1-3; D call uncertain. Trimming took 2 bases from V and 0 from J, leaving 5 bases between them. The CDR3 has 14 residues. Germline CDR1 reads WNHNN; CDR2 reads SYGVQD (reference sequence). In nucleotides, the CDR3 is TGCGCCAGCAGTGAGGGATCCTCTGGAAACACCATATATTTT. It codes for CASSEGSSGNTIYF.

The chain uses TRBV10-3 and TRBJ1-1; 7 nucleotides agree with TRBD1. J gave up 2 bases and V 3 bases, and 6 bases lay outside the gene matches. The germline V gene encodes CDR1 ENHRY and CDR2 SYGVKD. The CDR3 is 15 residues long. The CDR3 loop is CAISELGQYNTEAFF. DNA of the CDR3: TGTGCCATCAGTGAATTGGGACAGTATAACACTGAAGCTTTCTTT.

This clone turned up a few times. J is TRBJ2-1 and V is TRBV4-2; 9 nucleotides agree with TRBD2. The V gene's germline CDR1 is LGHNA and CDR2 YNFKEQ. J was trimmed by 6 bases and V by 1 base; bases with no gene match: 13. This CDR3 spans 18 amino acids. Here the CDR3 DNA reads TGTGCCAGCAGCCAAGTTGGGAGAAGGCTAGCGGGGATCAATGAGCAGTTCTTC. It codes for CASSQVGRRLAGINEQFF.

This clone was observed once. CDR3 nucleotide sequence: TGTGCCAGCCACCCGGGACAGGGGTATCTCGAGCAGTACTTC. Its protein product is CASHPGQGYLEQYF. V is TRBV27 and J is TRBJ2-7, with 10 bases fitting TRBD1. CDR1 and CDR2 (germline): MNHEY, SMNVEV (reference sequence). V gave up 8 bases and J gave up 6 bases; unmatched junction bases: 10. The CDR3 has 14 residues.

The chain carries TRBV29-1 and TRBJ2-3, with 14 bases matching TRBD2. The CDR3 runs to 16 residues. From germline, CDR1 is SQVTM and CDR2 ANQGSEA. Trimming took 3 bases from V and 5 from J; bases not matched to a gene: 7. CDR3 sequence: CSVDLGLAGAGDTQYF. For the CDR3, the DNA is TGCAGCGTTGACTTGGGACTAGCGGGGGCGGGAGATACGCAGTATTTT.

The chain employs TRBV19 and TRBJ1-2; D perhaps matches TRBD1 (5 bases). Germline V gene lookup returns CDR1 LNHDA and CDR2 SQIVND (reference sequence). The CDR3 runs to 16 residues. V was pared by 5 bases and J by 4 bases, with 20 bases between. CDR3 region: CASSFGQTGGSYGYTF. CDR3 bases: TGTGCCAGTAGTTTCGGACAAACGGGGGGGAGCTATGGCTACACCTTC. The variable domain in full, completed from reference TRBV19 and TRBJ1-2, reads DGGITQSPKYLFRKEGQNVTLSCEQNLNHDAMYWYRQDPGQGLRLIYYSQIVNDFQKGDIAEGYSVSREKKESFPLTVTSAQKNPTAFYLCASSFGQTGGSYGYTFGSGTRLTVV.

The rearrangement joins TRBV19 to TRBJ2-7, with 10 bases matching TRBD2. The CDR3 runs 16 residues. Germline V gene lookup returns CDR1 LNHDA and CDR2 SQIVND (reference sequence). The ends lost 4 bases at V and 3 bases at J; junction bases unmatched: 9. CDR3 coding DNA: TGTGCCAGTAGTACGCGAGTAGCGGGAGGTCACTACGAGCAGTACTTC. Translating gives CASSTRVAGGHYEQYF. Full variable domain (rest looked up from reference TRBV19 and TRBJ2-7): DGGITQSPKYLFRKEGQNVTLSCEQNLNHDAMYWYRQDPGQGLRLIYYSQIVNDFQKGDIAEGYSVSREKKESFPLTVTSAQKNPTAFYLCASSTRVAGGHYEQYFGPGTRLTVT.

The chain combines TRBV19 with TRBJ2-3; D perhaps matches TRBD2 (6 bases). From germline, CDR1 is LNHDA and CDR2 SQIVND (reference sequence). V lost 6 bases to trimming and J lost 2 bases, with 9 bases between them. The length of the CDR3 is 13 residues. The CDR3 region has the DNA TGTGCCAGTAGAGGACTATCCACAGATACGCAGTATTTT. Encoded protein: CASRGLSTDTQYF.

The chain combines TRBV6-1 with TRBJ2-7; D might be TRBD2 (5 bases). This CDR3 comprises 14 residues. V lost 1 base, J lost 4 bases, and 11 bases lay in between. Germline CDR1 MNHNS, CDR2 SASEGT. CDR3 sequence: CASSEGGQKYEQYF. CDR3 nucleotides: TGTGCCAGCAGTGAAGGAGGGCAGAAATACGAGCAGTACTTC.

The chain links TRBV7-2 to TRBJ2-5; D is unclear. Trimming pared 1 base from V and 3 bases from J, leaving 9 bases between. CDR1 and CDR2 from the germline V gene are SGHTA and FQGNSA. This CDR3 has 14 residues. Here the CDR3 reads CASSLGAGEETQYF. In DNA, the CDR3 is TGTGCCAGCAGCTTAGGAGCAGGAGAAGAGACCCAGTACTTC. Full variable domain (outside the CDR3, taken from reference TRBV7-2 and TRBJ2-5): GAGVSQSPSNKVTEKGKDVELRCDPISGHTALYWYRQSLGQGLEFLIYFQGNSAPDKSGLPSDRFSAERTGGSVSTLTIQRTQQEDSAVYLCASSLGAGEETQYFGPGTRLLVL.

To note about this clone: A junction end diverges from the germline sequence, so it may reflect a read error. The chain couples TRBV6-1 to TRBJ1-1, with 8 bases matching TRBD1. The V gene's germline CDR1 is MNHNS and CDR2 SASEGT. The CDR3 is made up of 15 amino acids. The CDR3 sequence is CASSEGQGWNTEAFF. The CDR3 DNA follows: TGTGCCAGCAGCGAAGGACAGGGTTGGAACACTGAAGCTTTCTTT.